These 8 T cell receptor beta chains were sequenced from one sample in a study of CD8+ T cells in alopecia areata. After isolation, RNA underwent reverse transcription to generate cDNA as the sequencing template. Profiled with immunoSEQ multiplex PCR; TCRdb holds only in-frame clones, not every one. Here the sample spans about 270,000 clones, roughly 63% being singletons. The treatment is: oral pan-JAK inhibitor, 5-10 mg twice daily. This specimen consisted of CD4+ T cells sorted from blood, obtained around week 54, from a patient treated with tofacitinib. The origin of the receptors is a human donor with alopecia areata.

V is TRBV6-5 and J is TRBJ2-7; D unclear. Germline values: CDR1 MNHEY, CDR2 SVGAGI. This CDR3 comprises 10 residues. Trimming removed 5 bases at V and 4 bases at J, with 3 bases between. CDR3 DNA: TGTGCCAGCAGTCGATACGAGCAGTACTTC. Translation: CASSRYEQYF.

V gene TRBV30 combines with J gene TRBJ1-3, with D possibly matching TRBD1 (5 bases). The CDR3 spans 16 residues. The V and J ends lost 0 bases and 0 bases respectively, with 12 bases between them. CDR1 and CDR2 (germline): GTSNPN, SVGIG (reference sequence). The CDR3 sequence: CAWSVIAGGSGNTIYF. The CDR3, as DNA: TGTGCCTGGAGTGTTATAGCTGGGGGCTCTGGAAACACCATATATTTT.

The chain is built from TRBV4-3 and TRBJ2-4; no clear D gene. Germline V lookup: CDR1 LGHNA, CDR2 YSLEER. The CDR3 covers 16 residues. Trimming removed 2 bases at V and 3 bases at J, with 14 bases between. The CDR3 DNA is TGCGCCAGCAGCCAAAATTACGGGTTTGACAAAAACATTCAGTACTTC. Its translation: CASSQNYGFDKNIQYF.

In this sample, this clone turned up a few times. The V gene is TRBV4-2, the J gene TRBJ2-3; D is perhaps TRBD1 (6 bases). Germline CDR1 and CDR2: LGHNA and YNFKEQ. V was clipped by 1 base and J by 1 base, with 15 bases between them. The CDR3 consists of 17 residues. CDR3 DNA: TGTGCCAGCAGCCAAGCGTTTGGGGGCCGGGGCACAGATACGCAGTATTTT. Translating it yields CASSQAFGGRGTDTQYF.

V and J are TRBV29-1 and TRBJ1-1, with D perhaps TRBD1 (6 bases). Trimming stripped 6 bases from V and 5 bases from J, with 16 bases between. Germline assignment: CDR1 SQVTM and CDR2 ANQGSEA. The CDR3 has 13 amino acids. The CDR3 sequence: CSVNRVVGTEAFF. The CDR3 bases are TGCAGCGTAAACAGGGTGGTGGGGACTGAAGCTTTCTTT.

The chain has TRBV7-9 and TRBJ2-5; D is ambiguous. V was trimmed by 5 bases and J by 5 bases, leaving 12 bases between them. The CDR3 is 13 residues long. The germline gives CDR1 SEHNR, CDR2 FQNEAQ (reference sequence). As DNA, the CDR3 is TGTGCCAGCAGCCCAGGAGCAGGCGAGACCCAGTACTTC. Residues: CASSPGAGETQYF.

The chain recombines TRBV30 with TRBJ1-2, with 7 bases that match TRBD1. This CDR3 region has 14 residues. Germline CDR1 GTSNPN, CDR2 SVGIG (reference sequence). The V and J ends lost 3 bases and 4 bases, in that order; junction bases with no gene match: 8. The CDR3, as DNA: TGTGCCTGGAGCCGGACAGGCCGTACCTATGGCTACACCTTC. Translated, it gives CAWSRTGRTYGYTF.

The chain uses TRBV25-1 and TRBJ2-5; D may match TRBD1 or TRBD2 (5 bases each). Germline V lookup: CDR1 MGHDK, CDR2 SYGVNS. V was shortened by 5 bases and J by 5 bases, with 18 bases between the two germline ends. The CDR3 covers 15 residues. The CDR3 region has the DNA TGTGCCAGCAGTCCTCAATGGGGCGGGTATGAGACCCAGTACTTC. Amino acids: CASSPQWGGYETQYF. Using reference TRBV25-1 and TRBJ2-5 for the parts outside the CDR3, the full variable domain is EADIYQTPRYLVIGTGKKITLECSQTMGHDKMYWYQQDPGMELHLIHYSYGVNSTEKGDLSSESTVSRIRTEHFPLTLESARPSHTSQYLCASSPQWGGYETQYFGPGTRLLVL.